Each of the 28 T cell receptor beta chains below was sequenced from the same sample in a study of CD8+ T cells in alopecia areata. The treatment is: oral pan-JAK inhibitor, 5-10 mg twice daily. RNA extraction was followed by reverse transcription into cDNA, which acted as the sequencing template. Using immunoSEQ multiplex PCR, the repertoire was profiled, and TCRdb retains in-frame clones only, with some absent. The sample includes 150,000 to 200,000 clones, more than 55% seen only once; the top ten take approximately 1.2%. Material: CD4+ T cells sorted from blood, obtained around week 49, from a patient treated with tofacitinib. The source is a human donor with alopecia areata.

V is TRBV4-3 and J is TRBJ2-3; D unresolved. V lost 1 base, J lost 6 bases, and 5 bases lay in between. CDR1 and CDR2 from the germline V gene are LGHNA and YSLEER. CDR3 size: 12 residues. The CDR3 is CASSQGFDTQYF. CDR3 bases: TGCGCCAGCAGCCAAGGGTTCGATACGCAGTATTTT.

In its sample, this clone was seen a few times. The rearrangement joins TRBV30 to TRBJ1-1, with TRBD1 identical over 12 bases. With 3 bases clipped from V and 10 bases from J, the junction kept 9 bases outside the gene matches. This CDR3 contains 14 residues. CDR1 and CDR2 (germline): GTSNPN, SVGIG (reference sequence). The DNA of the CDR3 is TGTGCCTGGAGCGCAAGCCGGGACAGGGGGCGAGCTTTCTTT. Protein product: CAWSASRDRGRAFF.

This clone came up a few times. V is TRBV10-3 and J is TRBJ1-5, with D possibly TRBD1 on 6 matching bases. The CDR3 length is 14 residues. CDR1 and CDR2 from the germline V gene are ENHRY and SYGVKD. Trimming removed 3 bases from V and 6 bases from J, with 12 bases in between. The CDR3 sequence: CAISDSGGSQPQHF. The DNA of the CDR3 is TGTGCCATCAGTGACTCGGGGGGCAGTCAGCCCCAGCATTTT.

The gene calls are TRBV14 and TRBJ2-7, with D perhaps matching TRBD2 (5 bases). This CDR3 is built from 14 residues. Trimming left V 2 bases short and J 7 bases short, with 15 bases between. Germline assignment: CDR1 SGHDN and CDR2 FVKESK. The CDR3 coding sequence is TGTGCCAGCAGCCAATCCGGACTCGGGGTTGAGCAGTACTTC. This codes for CASSQSGLGVEQYF. Full variable domain (remainder filled in from reference TRBV14 and TRBJ2-7): EAGVTQFPSHSVIEKGQTVTLRCDPISGHDNLYWYRRVMGKEIKFLLHFVKESKQDESGMPNNRFLAERTGGTYSTLKVQPAELEDSGVYFCASSQSGLGVEQYFGPGTRLTVT.

In this sample, this clone turned up a few times. This sequence joins TRBV7-2 and TRBJ2-3; TRBD2 matches 12 bases. CDR1 is SGHTA and CDR2 is FQGNSA in the germline V gene. This CDR3 contains 17 residues. The J segment lost 1 base and the V segment lost 3 bases, leaving 5 bases of the junction unmatched. The DNA of the CDR3 is TGTGCCAGCAGCTTGGGACTAGCGGGCTTAGGCACAGATACGCAGTATTTT. This sequence encodes CASSLGLAGLGTDTQYF.

This chain uses TRBV27 with TRBJ2-5, with 10 bases lining up with TRBD1. There are 17 residues in the CDR3. Germline V gene sequence: CDR1 MNHEY, CDR2 SMNVEV (reference sequence). Trimming at V came to 5 bases and at J to 4 bases, leaving 13 bases not matched to a gene. The CDR3 DNA follows: TGTGCCAGCAGTCCGATCACCGGGACAGGGGAACGAGAGACCCAGTACTTC. It codes for CASSPITGTGERETQYF.

CDR3 coding DNA: TGCAGCGTTGAAGTGGCAGGGCAAAATCAGCCCCAGCATTTT. It translates to CSVEVAGQNQPQHF. V gene TRBV29-1 combines with J gene TRBJ1-5, with D maybe TRBD1 (5 bases). The CDR3 loop spans 14 amino acids. The V end was cut by 1 base, the J end by 4 bases, with 11 bases between. CDR1 is SQVTM, CDR2 ANQGSEA, per germline.

This chain uses TRBV29-1 with TRBJ1-1; a possible D gene is TRBD1 (5 bases). V lost 2 bases, J lost 4 bases, and 14 bases lay in between. The CDR3 is made up of 14 amino acids. Germline CDR1 SQVTM, CDR2 ANQGSEA. The CDR3 sequence: CSVELWGLGTEAFF. Here the CDR3 DNA reads TGCAGCGTTGAATTGTGGGGCTTGGGCACTGAAGCTTTCTTT.

The chain uses TRBV19 and TRBJ2-7, with D perhaps assigned TRBD1 or TRBD2 (6 bases each). V dropped 2 bases and J dropped 2 bases, with 10 bases sitting between them. The CDR3 length is 14 residues. Germline-derived CDR1 and CDR2 are LNHDA and SQIVND (reference sequence). CDR3: CASSISGAPYEQYF. The CDR3 nucleotides are TGTGCCAGTAGTATATCGGGGGCCCCCTACGAGCAGTACTTC.

The V and J genes are TRBV29-1 and TRBJ2-7, with TRBD1 identical over 7 bases. The CDR3 contains 11 residues. Germline CDR1 SQVTM, CDR2 ANQGSEA. The junction had 3 bases not matched to a gene; V was cut back by 7 bases and J by 3 bases. CDR3 in DNA: TGCAGCGCAACAGGGGACTACGAGCAGTACTTC. As protein: CSATGDYEQYF.

The rearrangement joins TRBV5-1 to TRBJ2-7, with 7 bases matching TRBD1. The CDR3 extends over 14 amino acids. CDR1 SGHRS and CDR2 YFSETQ come from the germline V gene. J lost 0 bases, V lost 5 bases, and 5 bases had no gene match. CDR3 DNA: TGCGCCAGCAGTCCGGGACAGAGCTCCTACGAGCAGTACTTC. Translation gives CASSPGQSSYEQYF.

This chain links TRBV10-3 with TRBJ2-3, with D uncertain. This CDR3 spans 11 amino acids. V lost 10 bases and J lost 6, with 11 bases in between. Germline assignment: CDR1 ENHRY and CDR2 SYGVKD. The CDR3: CATRYEDTQYF. In nucleotides, the CDR3 is TGTGCCACCAGGTATGAGGATACGCAGTATTTT.

The genes are TRBV30 and TRBJ1-6; possible D gene TRBD1, 6 bases. CDR1 is GTSNPN, CDR2 SVGIG, per germline (reference sequence). The CDR3 extends over 14 amino acids. Trimming cost V 4 bases and J 5 bases, with 12 bases left between them. CDR3 DNA sequence: TGTGCCTGGACCCTGGACAGAAATAATTCACCCCTCCACTTT. Its translation is CAWTLDRNNSPLHF.

This clone showed up just a few times. The genes are TRBV2 and TRBJ2-7, with D unresolved. V lost 7 bases and J lost 7, with 14 bases in between. Germline CDR1 reads SNHLY; CDR2 reads FYNNEI. There are 12 residues in the CDR3. The CDR3 sequence is CASTLDPREQYF. The CDR3 DNA is TGTGCCAGCACGCTCGACCCCAGGGAGCAGTACTTC. The whole variable domain, remainder taken from reference TRBV2 and TRBJ2-7, is EPEVTQTPSHQVTQMGQEVILRCVPISNHLYFYWYRQILGQKVEFLVSFYNNEISEKSEIFDDQFSVERPDGSNFTLKIRSTKLEDSAMYFCASTLDPREQYFGPGTRLTVT.

J is TRBJ2-3 and V is TRBV2, with 7 bases lining up with TRBD1. Germline CDR1 SNHLY, CDR2 FYNNEI. Losses at the gene ends were 5 bases for V and 3 bases for J; bases not matched to a gene: 5. This CDR3 has 14 residues. The CDR3 reads CASSREDRTDTQYF. DNA for the CDR3: TGTGCCAGCAGTCGCGAGGACAGGACAGATACGCAGTATTTT. Full variable domain (missing parts from reference TRBV2 and TRBJ2-3): EPEVTQTPSHQVTQMGQEVILRCVPISNHLYFYWYRQILGQKVEFLVSFYNNEISEKSEIFDDQFSVERPDGSNFTLKIRSTKLEDSAMYFCASSREDRTDTQYFGPGTRLTVL.

CDR3 nucleotide sequence: TGTGCCAGCAGTGAACCTCCCCCAGGGAGGCTTAGTGAAAAACTGTTTTTT. Its protein product is CASSEPPPGRLSEKLFF. The V call is TRBV25-1, the J call TRBJ1-4, with D tentatively TRBD1 (5 bases). The V end lost 2 bases, the J end lost 7 bases, and 20 bases lay between the germline ends. CDR1 is MGHDK and CDR2 is SYGVNS in the germline V gene. This CDR3 contains 17 residues. The entire variable domain, with the rest obtained from reference TRBV25-1 and TRBJ1-4, is as follows: EADIYQTPRYLVIGTGKKITLECSQTMGHDKMYWYQQDPGMELHLIHYSYGVNSTEKGDLSSESTVSRIRTEHFPLTLESARPSHTSQYLCASSEPPPGRLSEKLFFGSGTQLSVL.

This clone has more than one count but fewer than ten. CDR3 DNA: TGTGCCAGCAGCTTCCGCGGGACAGGGGGCATAGACATTCAGTACTTC. It codes for CASSFRGTGGIDIQYF. V usage is TRBV7-2 and J usage is TRBJ2-4; TRBD1 matches 12 bases. V lost 3 bases, J lost 8 bases, and 8 bases stayed unmatched. CDR3 length: 16 amino acids. Germline lookup yields CDR1 SGHTA and CDR2 FQGNSA.

The chain links TRBV6-5 to TRBJ1-2, with D perhaps matching TRBD1 (5 bases). The CDR3 loop spans 11 amino acids. From germline, CDR1 is MNHEY and CDR2 SVGAGI. V dropped 8 bases and J dropped 8 bases, with 12 bases sitting between them. CDR3 amino acids: CASAGVRGYTF. For the CDR3, the DNA is TGTGCCAGCGCGGGGGTGCGAGGCTACACCTTC.

The chain carries TRBV2 and TRBJ1-6; D is unresolved. Germline V gene data show CDR1 as SNHLY and CDR2 as FYNNEI. The V gene lost 8 bases and the J gene lost 10 bases, with 12 bases spanning the gap. The CDR3 loop spans 12 amino acids. CDR3 nucleotides: TGTGCCAGCGGGGTGTGGGAATCACCCCTCCACTTT. This sequence encodes CASGVWESPLHF. Full variable domain (outside the CDR3, taken from reference TRBV2 and TRBJ1-6): EPEVTQTPSHQVTQMGQEVILRCVPISNHLYFYWYRQILGQKVEFLVSFYNNEISEKSEIFDDQFSVERPDGSNFTLKIRSTKLEDSAMYFCASGVWESPLHFGNGTRLTVT.

V and J are TRBV29-1 and TRBJ2-1, with 7 positions matching TRBD1. There are 12 residues in the CDR3. The germline CDR1 and CDR2 sequences are SQVTM and ANQGSEA. The ends lost 7 bases at V and 3 bases at J; junction bases unmatched: 3. The CDR3 protein is CSAGTDYNEQFF. The CDR3 nucleotides read TGCAGCGCCGGGACAGACTACAATGAGCAGTTCTTC.

The chain combines TRBV25-1 with TRBJ2-7; 9 positions agree with TRBD1. Unmatched junction bases numbered 6, after V lost 3 bases and J lost 6 bases. The CDR3 runs to 14 residues. The germline gives CDR1 MGHDK, CDR2 SYGVNS. CDR3 residues: CASSEARTGVEQYF. DNA for the CDR3: TGTGCCAGCAGTGAGGCCCGGACAGGGGTCGAGCAGTACTTC.

This clone occurred a few times. The chain uses TRBV4-2 and TRBJ1-2; no clear D. Germline assignment: CDR1 LGHNA and CDR2 YNFKEQ. V was cut by 0 bases and J by 2 bases, with 7 bases left in between. The CDR3 has 14 residues. DNA for the CDR3: TGTGCCAGCAGCCAAGAGCAGAGCAACTATGGCTACACCTTC. Translated, it gives CASSQEQSNYGYTF.

In its sample, this clone was seen a few times. This chain uses TRBV4-1 with TRBJ2-3; a weak D match, TRBD2 (5 bases). The germline CDR1 and CDR2 sequences are MGHRA and YSYEKL. Trimming took 2 bases from V and 4 from J, leaving 13 bases between them. The CDR3 totals 15 residues. The CDR3 reads CASSQPNGVPDTQYF. The CDR3 DNA sequence: TGCGCCAGCAGCCAACCCAACGGGGTTCCAGATACGCAGTATTTT.

This clone was counted a few times. This chain links TRBV11-2 with TRBJ2-1, with 9 positions matching TRBD2. The V gene end was trimmed by 5 bases and the J gene end by 6 bases; junction bases not matched to a gene: 14. Per the germline V gene, CDR1 is SGHAT and CDR2 is FQNNGV. The CDR3 spans 17 residues. CDR3 in amino acids: CASSPEGAGGPLNEQFF. The CDR3 DNA sequence: TGTGCCAGCAGCCCAGAAGGTGCGGGGGGGCCTCTCAATGAGCAGTTCTTC.

The chain carries TRBV7-2 and TRBJ2-3; 8 bases align to TRBD1. The CDR3 covers 14 residues. Looked up from germline, CDR1 is SGHTA and CDR2 is FQGNSA. The J segment lost 8 bases and the V segment lost 4 bases, leaving 8 bases of the junction unmatched. The CDR3 DNA sequence: TGTGCCAGCAGCTCCGGACAGGGAGTCGTTACGCAGTATTTT. It encodes CASSSGQGVVTQYF. Based on the CDR3 plus reference TRBV7-2 and TRBJ2-3, the full variable domain is GAGVSQSPSNKVTEKGKDVELRCDPISGHTALYWYRQSLGQGLEFLIYFQGNSAPDKSGLPSDRFSAERTGGSVSTLTIQRTQQEDSAVYLCASSSGQGVVTQYFGPGTRLTVL.

This chain uses TRBV29-1 with TRBJ1-2; possible D gene TRBD1, 5 bases. The CDR3 runs 12 residues. Between the trimmed V and J ends, which lost 1 base and 8 bases, there was a span of 11 bases. The germline CDR1 and CDR2 sequences are SQVTM and ANQGSEA. CDR3 sequence: CSVEGQGGGYTF. Written as DNA, the CDR3 is TGCAGCGTTGAAGGTCAGGGCGGGGGCTACACCTTC.

This clone occurred a few times. The CDR3 loop reads CASSSTSGALRQYF. The DNA for the CDR3 is TGTGCCAGCAGCTCGACTAGCGGGGCTCTTCGGCAGTACTTC. V is TRBV7-9 and J is TRBJ2-7, with 11 bases aligning to TRBD2. The germline V gene encodes CDR1 SEHNR and CDR2 FQNEAQ (reference sequence). The CDR3 covers 14 residues. The trim removed 4 bases at V and 9 bases at J, leaving 8 bases unmatched.

This clone was counted many times. Other nucleotide sequences in the sample specify the same CDR3. The chain combines TRBV7-2 with TRBJ2-3; D ambiguous. V gave up 0 bases and J gave up 2 bases, with 9 bases separating them. Germline values: CDR1 SGHTA, CDR2 FQGNSA. The CDR3 runs to 15 residues. The CDR3 sequence is CASSLALGNTDTQYF. As DNA, the CDR3 is TGTGCCAGCAGCTTAGCCTTGGGGAACACAGATACGCAGTATTTT.